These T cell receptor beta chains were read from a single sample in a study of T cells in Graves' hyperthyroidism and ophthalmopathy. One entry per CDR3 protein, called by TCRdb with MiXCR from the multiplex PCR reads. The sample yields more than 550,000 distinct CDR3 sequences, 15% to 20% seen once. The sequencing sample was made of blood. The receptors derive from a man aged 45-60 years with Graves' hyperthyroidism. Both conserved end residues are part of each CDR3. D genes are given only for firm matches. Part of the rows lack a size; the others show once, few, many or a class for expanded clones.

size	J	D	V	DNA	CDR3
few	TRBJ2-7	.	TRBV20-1	TGCAGTGCCAAGAGGCCCCAGGGAGTCCCCTACGAGCAGTACTTC	CSAKRPQGVPYEQYF
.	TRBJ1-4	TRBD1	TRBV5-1	TGCGCCAGCAGCCCTGGACAGGACTTTAATGAAAAACTGTTTTTT	CASSPGQDFNEKLFF
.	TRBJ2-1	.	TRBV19	TGTGCCAGTAGTGAATGGACAGGAGGGAATGAGCAGTTCTTC	CASSEWTGGNEQFF
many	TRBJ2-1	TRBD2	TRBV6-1	TGTGCCAGCAGTAACCTCCCGGGACTAGCTCTGGATGAGCAGTTCTTC	CASSNLPGLALDEQFF
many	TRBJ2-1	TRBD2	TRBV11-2	TGTGCCAGCAGCTTTAGCGGGAGTTTAAATGAGCAGTTCTTC	CASSFSGSLNEQFF
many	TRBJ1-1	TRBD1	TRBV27	TGTGCCAGCAGTCCCCGGGACAGGGTCTTGCGAGCTTTCTTT	CASSPRDRVLRAFF
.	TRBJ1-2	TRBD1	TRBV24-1	TGTGCCACCAGTGAACCGGGACAGGGTGACTATGGCTACACCTTC	CATSEPGQGDYGYTF
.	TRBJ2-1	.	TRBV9	TGTGCCAGCAGCGTAGACCCGGGAATGGGTTACAATGAGCAGTTCTTC	CASSVDPGMGYNEQFF
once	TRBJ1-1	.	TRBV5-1	TGCGCCAGCAGCCCCCGGGGGGACCCCTACACTGAAGCTTTCTTT	CASSPRGDPYTEAFF
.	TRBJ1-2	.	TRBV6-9	TGTGCCAGCAGTTACGGGCAGGGAGGTGGCTACACCTTC	CASSYGQGGGYTF
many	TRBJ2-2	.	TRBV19	TGTGCCAGTAGTATATGGGGGCCGAACACCGGGGAGCTGTTTTTT	CASSIWGPNTGELFF
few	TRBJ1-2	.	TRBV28	TGTGCCAGCAGTAGTCCCAGGGGTCTCATCTATGGCTACACCTTC	CASSSPRGLIYGYTF
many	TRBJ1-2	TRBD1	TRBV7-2	TGTGCCAGCAGCGTGGACAGGAATAACTATGGCTACACCTTC	CASSVDRNNYGYTF
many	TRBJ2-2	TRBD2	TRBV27	TGTGCCAGCAGTGTGGGACTAGCGGCGAACACCGGGGAGCTGTTTTTT	CASSVGLAANTGELFF
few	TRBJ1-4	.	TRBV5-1	TGCGCCAGCAGCTTGGACCTGGGAGCTAATGAAAAACTGTTTTTT	CASSLDLGANEKLFF
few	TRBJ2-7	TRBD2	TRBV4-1	TGCGCCAGCAGCCAACTCCCGGGACTAGCGGGGACCTACGAGCAGTACTTC	CASSQLPGLAGTYEQYF
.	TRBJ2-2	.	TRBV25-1	TGTGCCAGCAGTGCCTCTTTCGTCGGGGAGCTGTTTTTT	CASSASFVGELFF
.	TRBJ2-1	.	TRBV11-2	TGTGCCAGCACCCTAGACAGCTACAATGAGCAGTTCTTC	CASTLDSYNEQFF
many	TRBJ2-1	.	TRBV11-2	TGTGCCAGCAGCTTAGAGAACCCGACCGAGCAGTTCTTC	CASSLENPTEQFF
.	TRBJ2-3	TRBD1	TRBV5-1	TGCGCCAGTACCGAGGGGGCTAGCACAGATACGCAGTATTTT	CASTEGASTDTQYF
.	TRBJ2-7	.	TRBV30	TGTGCCTGGAGCCCTCCCTTGGCGGTATCCTACGAGCAGTACTTC	CAWSPPLAVSYEQYF
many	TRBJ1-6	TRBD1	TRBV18	TGTGCCAGCAGCCCCCGGGACAGGGTTAATTCACCCCTCCACTTT	CASSPRDRVNSPLHF
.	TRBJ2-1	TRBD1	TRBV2	TGTGCCAGCACTAGACAGGGGTCCACGGGGCAGTTCTTC	CASTRQGSTGQFF
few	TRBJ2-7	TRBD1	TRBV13	TGTGCCAGCAGCTTAACGACAGGGTTGAGCGAGCAGTACTTC	CASSLTTGLSEQYF
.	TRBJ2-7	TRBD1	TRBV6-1	TGTGCCAGCAGTGAAGAACGGGACAGGGGCTACGAGCAGTACTTC	CASSEERDRGYEQYF
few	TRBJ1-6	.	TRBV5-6	TGTGCCAGCAGCTTGGGTGCCGATCATAATTCACCCCTCCACTTT	CASSLGADHNSPLHF
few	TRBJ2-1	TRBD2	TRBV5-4	TGTGCCAGCAGCTTGTTCACTAGCGGGAGTGATGAGCAGTTCTTC	CASSLFTSGSDEQFF
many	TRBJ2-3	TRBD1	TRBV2	TGTGCCAGCAGCCTTGGACAGGGGGCCATAGATACGCAGTATTTT	CASSLGQGAIDTQYF
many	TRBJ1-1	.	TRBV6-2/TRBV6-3	TGTGCCAGCAGTTACTCGAAGGGGGGCATCACTGAAGCTTTCTTT	CASSYSKGGITEAFF
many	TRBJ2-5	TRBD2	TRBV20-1	TGCAGTGCTAGAGAAGCTAGCGGGAGGGCCAGGGAGACCCAGTACTTC	CSAREASGRARETQYF
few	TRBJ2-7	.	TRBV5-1	TGCGCCAGCAGCTTGGGGGGCCAGGGAAATATTGCGTACGAGCAGTACTTC	CASSLGGQGNIAYEQYF
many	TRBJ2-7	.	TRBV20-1	TGCAGTGCTAGAGCCCAGGATAGCGGCCCCTACGAGCAGTACTTC	CSARAQDSGPYEQYF
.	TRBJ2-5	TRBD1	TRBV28	TGTGCCAGCAGACAGGGGGCTGAGATGGAGACCCAGTACTTC	CASRQGAEMETQYF
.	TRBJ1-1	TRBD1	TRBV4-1	TGCGCCAGCAGCCAAAGGACAGGGGGCATGAACACTGAAGCTTTCTTT	CASSQRTGGMNTEAFF
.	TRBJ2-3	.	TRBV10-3	TGTGCCATCAGACCCGGCCCCGGGGATATGGAAGATACGCAGTATTTT	CAIRPGPGDMEDTQYF
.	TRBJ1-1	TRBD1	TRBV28	TGTGCCAGCAGTTCCCTGGGACAGGGGACAGGGTTGGGTACAACCACTGAAGCTTTCTTT	CASSSLGQGTGLGTTTEAFF
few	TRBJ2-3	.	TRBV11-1	TGTGCCAGCGCACGCGGGGAACCCACAGATACGCAGTATTTT	CASARGEPTDTQYF
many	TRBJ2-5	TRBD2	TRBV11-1	TGTGCCAGCAGCGCGACTAGCAAAAAGGAGACCCAGTACTTC	CASSATSKKETQYF
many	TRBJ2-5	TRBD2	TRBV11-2	TGTGCCAGCAGCCTAACTCTAGCGGGAGTGAAGGAGACCCAGTACTTC	CASSLTLAGVKETQYF
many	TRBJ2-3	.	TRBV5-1	TGCGCCAGCAGCTTGGTGACTTTGGGACATAGAGATACGCAGTATTTT	CASSLVTLGHRDTQYF
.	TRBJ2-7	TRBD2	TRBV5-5	TGTGCCAGCAGCTGGCAGGGAGCGGGGATCTACGAGCAGTACTTC	CASSWQGAGIYEQYF
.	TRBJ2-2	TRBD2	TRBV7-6	TGTGCCAGCAGCCAAAATGGACTAGCGAGCGGCGGGGAGCTGTTTTTT	CASSQNGLASGGELFF
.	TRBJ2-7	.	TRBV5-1	TGCGCCAGCAGCTTGGCCGTGGGGGAAGTGCCCTACGAGCAGTACTTC	CASSLAVGEVPYEQYF
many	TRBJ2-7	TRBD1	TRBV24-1	TGTGCCACCAGTGACCCGACGACAGGGTCGGGAGAGCAGTACTTC	CATSDPTTGSGEQYF
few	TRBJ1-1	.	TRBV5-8	TGTGCCAGCAGCTTGATTCACGTGAACACTGAAGCTTTCTTT	CASSLIHVNTEAFF
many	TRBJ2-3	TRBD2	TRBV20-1	TGCAGTGCTGGGACTAGCGGTAGCACAGATACGCAGTATTTT	CSAGTSGSTDTQYF
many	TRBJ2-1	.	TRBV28	TGTGCCAGCAGTTTAACCAGGGTGCTCAATGAGCAGTTCTTC	CASSLTRVLNEQFF
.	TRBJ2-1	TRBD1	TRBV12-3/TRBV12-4	TGTGCCAGCAGTTTCCTACCTCCGGGACAGGGGGCATATGAGCAGTTCTTC	CASSFLPPGQGAYEQFF
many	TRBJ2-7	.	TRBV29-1	TGCAGCGTTGAATTTGGCGGTCCGAGTGAGCAGTACTTC	CSVEFGGPSEQYF
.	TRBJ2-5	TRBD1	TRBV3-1	TGTGCCAGCAGCCAAGACGGGACAGCCTTACAAGAGACCCAGTACTTC	CASSQDGTALQETQYF
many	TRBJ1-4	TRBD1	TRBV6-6	TGTGCCAGCAGTTACAGGGGGCGCTTAGAGGGTGAAAAACTGTTTTTT	CASSYRGRLEGEKLFF
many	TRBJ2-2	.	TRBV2	TGTGCCAGCACACGGGACACAGGAACCACCGGGGAGCTGTTTTTT	CASTRDTGTTGELFF
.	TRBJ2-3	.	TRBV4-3	TGCGCCAGCAGCCAACGACGGACAGCAGATACGCAGTATTTT	CASSQRRTADTQYF
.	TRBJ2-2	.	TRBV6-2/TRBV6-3	TGTGCCAGCAGTTACCCGACCTCCGGGGGCGTCTACGGGGAGCTGTTTTTT	CASSYPTSGGVYGELFF